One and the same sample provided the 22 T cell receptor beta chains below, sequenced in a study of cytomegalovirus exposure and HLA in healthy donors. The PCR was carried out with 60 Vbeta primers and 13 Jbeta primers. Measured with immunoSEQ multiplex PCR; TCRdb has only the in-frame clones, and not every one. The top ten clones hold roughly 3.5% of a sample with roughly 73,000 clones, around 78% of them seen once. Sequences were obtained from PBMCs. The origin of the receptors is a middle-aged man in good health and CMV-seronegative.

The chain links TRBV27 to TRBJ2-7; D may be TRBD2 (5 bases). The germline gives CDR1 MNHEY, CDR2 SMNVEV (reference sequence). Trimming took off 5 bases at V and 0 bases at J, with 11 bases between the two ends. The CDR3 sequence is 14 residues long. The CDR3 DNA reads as TGTGCCAGCAGTAGACGAGGGAGCTCCTACGAGCAGTACTTC. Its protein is CASSRRGSSYEQYF.

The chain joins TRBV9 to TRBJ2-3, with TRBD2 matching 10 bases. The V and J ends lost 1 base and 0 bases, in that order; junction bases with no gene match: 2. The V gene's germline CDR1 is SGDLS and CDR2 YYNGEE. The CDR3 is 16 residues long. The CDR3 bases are TGTGCCAGCAGCGTAAGAGCGGGGGGGAGCACAGATACGCAGTATTTT. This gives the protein CASSVRAGGSTDTQYF.

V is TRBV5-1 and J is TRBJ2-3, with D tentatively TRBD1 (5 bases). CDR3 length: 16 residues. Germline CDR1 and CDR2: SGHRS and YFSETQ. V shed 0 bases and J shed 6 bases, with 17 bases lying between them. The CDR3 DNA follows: TGCGCCAGCAGCTTGGCGGTGGGTCAGGGATTTGATACGCAGTATTTT. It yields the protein CASSLAVGQGFDTQYF.

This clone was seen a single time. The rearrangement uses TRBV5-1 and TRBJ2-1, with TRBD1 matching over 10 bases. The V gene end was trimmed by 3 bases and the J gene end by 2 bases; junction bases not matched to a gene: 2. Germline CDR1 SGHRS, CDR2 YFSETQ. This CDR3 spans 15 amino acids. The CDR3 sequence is CASSSGTGAYNEQFF. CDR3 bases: TGCGCCAGCAGCTCCGGGACAGGGGCCTACAATGAGCAGTTCTTC.

CDR3 amino acids: CASSPGGWTYEQYF. CDR3 nucleotide sequence: TGTGCCAGTAGTCCCGGCGGGTGGACCTACGAGCAGTACTTC. The J gene is TRBJ2-7, the V gene TRBV19; D is perhaps TRBD2 (5 bases). CDR1 is LNHDA, CDR2 SQIVND, per germline (reference sequence). Trimming removed 5 bases from V and 2 bases from J, with 13 bases in between. This CDR3 is 14 amino acids long.

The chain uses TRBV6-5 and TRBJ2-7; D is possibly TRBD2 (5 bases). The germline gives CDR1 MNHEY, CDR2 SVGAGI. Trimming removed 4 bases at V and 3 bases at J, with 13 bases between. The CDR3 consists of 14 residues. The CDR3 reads CASSWRADRYEQYF. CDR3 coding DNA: TGTGCCAGCAGTTGGCGGGCGGATCGCTACGAGCAGTACTTC.

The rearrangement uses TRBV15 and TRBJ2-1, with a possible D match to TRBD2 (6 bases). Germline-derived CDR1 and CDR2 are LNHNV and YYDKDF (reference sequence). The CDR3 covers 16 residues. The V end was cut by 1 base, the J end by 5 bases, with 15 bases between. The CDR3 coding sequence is TGTGCCACCAGCAGAGGTGGAAAGCGGGTTGACAATGAGCAGTTCTTC. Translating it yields CATSRGGKRVDNEQFF.

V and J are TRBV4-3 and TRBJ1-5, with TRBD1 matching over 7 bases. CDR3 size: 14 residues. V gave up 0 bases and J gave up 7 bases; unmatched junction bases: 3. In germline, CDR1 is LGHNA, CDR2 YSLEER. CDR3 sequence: CASSQDDRAQPQHF. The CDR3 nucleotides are TGCGCCAGCAGCCAAGATGACAGGGCCCAGCCCCAGCATTTT.

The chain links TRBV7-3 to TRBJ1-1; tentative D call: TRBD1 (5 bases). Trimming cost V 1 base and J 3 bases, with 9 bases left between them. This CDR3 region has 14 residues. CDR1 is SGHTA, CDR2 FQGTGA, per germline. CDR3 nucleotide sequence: TGTGCCAGCAGCTTAAATCAAGGGGACACTGAAGCTTTCTTT. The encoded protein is CASSLNQGDTEAFF.

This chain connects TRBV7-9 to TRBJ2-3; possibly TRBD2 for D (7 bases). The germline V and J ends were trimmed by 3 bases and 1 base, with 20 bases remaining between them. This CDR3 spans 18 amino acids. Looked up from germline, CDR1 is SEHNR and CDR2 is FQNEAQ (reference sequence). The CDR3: CASSFPLSAGARTDTQYF. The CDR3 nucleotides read TGTGCCAGCAGCTTTCCCCTCTCCGCGGGGGCGCGCACAGATACGCAGTATTTT.

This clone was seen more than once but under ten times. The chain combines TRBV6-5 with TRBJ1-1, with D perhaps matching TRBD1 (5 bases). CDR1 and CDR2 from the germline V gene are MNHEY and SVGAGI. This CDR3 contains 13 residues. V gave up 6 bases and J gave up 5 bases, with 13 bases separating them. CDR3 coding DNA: TGTGCCAGCAGCTCCCGGACAATAACTGAAGCTTTCTTT. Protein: CASSSRTITEAFF.

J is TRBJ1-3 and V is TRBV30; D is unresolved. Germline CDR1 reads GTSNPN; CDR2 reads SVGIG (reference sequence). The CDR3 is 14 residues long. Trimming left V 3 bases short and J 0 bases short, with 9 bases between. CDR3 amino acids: CAWRHIPSGNTIYF. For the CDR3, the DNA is TGTGCCTGGAGACACATTCCCTCTGGAAACACCATATATTTT. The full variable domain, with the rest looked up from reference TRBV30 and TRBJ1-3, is SQTIHQWPATLVQPVGSPLSLECTVEGTSNPNLYWYRQAAGRGLQLLFYSVGIGQISSEVPQNLSASRPQDRQFILSSKKLLLSDSGFYLCAWRHIPSGNTIYFGEGSWLTVV.

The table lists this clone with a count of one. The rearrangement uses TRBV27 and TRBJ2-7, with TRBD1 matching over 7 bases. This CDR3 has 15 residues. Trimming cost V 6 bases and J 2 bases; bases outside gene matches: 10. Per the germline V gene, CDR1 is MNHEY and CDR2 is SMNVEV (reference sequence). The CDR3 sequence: CASRWDGQGAYEQYF. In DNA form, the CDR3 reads TGTGCCAGCAGGTGGGACGGGCAGGGGGCCTACGAGCAGTACTTC.

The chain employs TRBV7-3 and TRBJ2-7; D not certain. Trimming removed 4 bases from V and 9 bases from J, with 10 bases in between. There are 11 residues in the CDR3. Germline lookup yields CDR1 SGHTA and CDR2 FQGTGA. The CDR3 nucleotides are TGTGCCAGCAGCTCCCATAGAGTGCAGTACTTC. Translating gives CASSSHRVQYF.

DNA of the CDR3: TGTGCCAGCAGGACCGAATATCAGGGTGAGGACCAGCCCCAGCATTTT. This codes for CASRTEYQGEDQPQHF. This chain connects TRBV7-2 to TRBJ1-5; D is perhaps TRBD1 (5 bases). This CDR3 has 16 residues. The V and J ends lost 6 bases and 7 bases respectively, with 22 bases between them. CDR1 SGHTA and CDR2 FQGNSA come from the germline V gene.

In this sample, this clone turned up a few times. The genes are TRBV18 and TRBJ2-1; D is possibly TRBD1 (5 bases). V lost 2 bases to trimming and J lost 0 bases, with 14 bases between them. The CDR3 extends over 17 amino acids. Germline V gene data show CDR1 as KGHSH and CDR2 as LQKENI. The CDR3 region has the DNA TGTGCCAGCTCACCATCTAGACAGCCGAGCTCCTACAATGAGCAGTTCTTC. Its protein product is CASSPSRQPSSYNEQFF.

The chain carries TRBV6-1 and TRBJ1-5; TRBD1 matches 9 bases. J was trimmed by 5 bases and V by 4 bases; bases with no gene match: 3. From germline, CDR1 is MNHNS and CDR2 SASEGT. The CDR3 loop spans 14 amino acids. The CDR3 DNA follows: TGTGCCAGCAGTGCAACAGGGGGCTATCAGCCCCAGCATTTT. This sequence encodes CASSATGGYQPQHF.

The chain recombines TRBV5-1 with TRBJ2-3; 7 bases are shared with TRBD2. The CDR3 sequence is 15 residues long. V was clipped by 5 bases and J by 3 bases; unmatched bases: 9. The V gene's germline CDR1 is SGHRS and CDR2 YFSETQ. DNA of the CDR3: TGCGCCAGCAGATCAGGTGCGGGGGAAACAGATACGCAGTATTTT. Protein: CASRSGAGETDTQYF.

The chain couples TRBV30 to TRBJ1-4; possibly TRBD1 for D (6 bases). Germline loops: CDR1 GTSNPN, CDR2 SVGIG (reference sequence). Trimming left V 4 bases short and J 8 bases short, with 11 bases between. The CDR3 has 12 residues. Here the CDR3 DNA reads TGTGCCTGGAAGGGGGATGGCGAAAAACTGTTTTTT. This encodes CAWKGDGEKLFF.

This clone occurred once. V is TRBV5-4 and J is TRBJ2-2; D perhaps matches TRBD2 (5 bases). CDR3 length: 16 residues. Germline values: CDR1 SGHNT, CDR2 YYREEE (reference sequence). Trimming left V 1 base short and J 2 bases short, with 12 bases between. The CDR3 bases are TGTGCCAGCAGCTTGCAGGAGGTCGTAAACACCGGGGAGCTGTTTTTT. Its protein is CASSLQEVVNTGELFF. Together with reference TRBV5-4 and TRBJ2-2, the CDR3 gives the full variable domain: ETGVTQSPTHLIKTRGQQVTLRCSSQSGHNTVSWYQQALGQGPQFIFQYYREEENGRGNFPPRFSGLQFPNYSSELNVNALELDDSALYLCASSLQEVVNTGELFFGEGSRLTVL.

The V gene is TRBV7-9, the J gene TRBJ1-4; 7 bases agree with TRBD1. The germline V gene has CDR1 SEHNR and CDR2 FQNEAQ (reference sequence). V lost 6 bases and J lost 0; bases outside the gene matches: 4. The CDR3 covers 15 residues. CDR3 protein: CASSEGTATNEKLFF. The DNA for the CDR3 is TGTGCCAGCAGTGAAGGGACAGCAACTAATGAAAAACTGTTTTTT.

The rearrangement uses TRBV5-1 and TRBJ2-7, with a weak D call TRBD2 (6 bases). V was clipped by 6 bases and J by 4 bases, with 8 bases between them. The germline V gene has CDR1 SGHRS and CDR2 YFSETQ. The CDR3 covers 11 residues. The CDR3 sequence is CASTGVYEQYF. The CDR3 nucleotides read TGCGCCAGCACGGGGGTTTACGAGCAGTACTTC.